This T cell receptor beta chain was captured in a study of Ad26.COV2.S vaccination and SARS-CoV-2 variants. On the study more broadly: Dosing was one shot or two shots 56 days apart. General study findings and limits: It was found that vaccine and placebo recipients had similar non-spike TCR breadth.

Profiling relied on immunoSEQ multiplex PCR, and the TCRdb table lists in-frame clones only, not all of them. The sample holds 300,000 to 400,000 clones, around 88% seen once. CDR1 and CDR2 (germline): SNHLY, FYNNEI. Germline trimming cut 6 bases from V and 3 bases from J; bases unmatched to any gene: 6. This CDR3 has 15 amino acids. Treatment of the sample: roughly 19 received Ad26.COV2.S at low or high dose, single or two shots; about 5 received placebo; per-sample allocation not given. Collection of samples fell on day 63 after the first vaccine or placebo injection. Donation was by an adult aged 18-55 years who was in Boston. Vaccine was an Ad26 vector expressing Wuhan-strain SARS-CoV-2 spike. Worth noting for this clone: Its target is not known.

This chain connects TRBV2 to TRBJ1-5; 9 positions agree with TRBD1. This TCR derives from a person between 18 and 59 years old who received the Ad26.COV2.S COVID-19 vaccine or a placebo. Sample: peripheral blood, taken in a trial of Ad26.COV2.S vaccine versus placebo. For the CDR3, the DNA is TGTGCCAGCAGGGAGGGACAGGGCCTCAATCAGCCCCAGCATTTT. This sequence encodes CASREGQGLNQPQHF.